What follows are 8 T cell receptor beta chains derived from one specimen sequenced in a study of T cell changes during pregnancy in multiple sclerosis (dated by TCRdb to the late 2010s). The library was prepared using the immunoSEQ multiplex PCR assay. The table comes from immuneACCESS by way of TCRdb, which keeps in-frame sequences with V and J called. Part of the clones is missing from these tables; in studies checked, under half for an unresolved V gene and the rest for unknown reasons. The sample yields about 130,000 clones; around 95% were counted once. The ten largest account for 0.4% to 0.5% of the sample. Sequencing was performed on peripheral blood, taken after pregnancy. The receptors stem from a female donor with multiple sclerosis, enrolled in a pregnancy study.

The chain is built from TRBV2 and TRBJ1-5, with TRBD1 as a possible D gene (5 bases). The CDR3 runs to 15 residues. CDR1 is SNHLY and CDR2 is FYNNEI in the germline V gene. V was cut by 2 bases and J by 3 bases, with 11 bases left in between. The CDR3 sequence is CASSEWSGLNQPQHF. CDR3 bases: TGTGCCAGCAGTGAATGGTCAGGGCTCAATCAGCCCCAGCATTTT.

This sequence joins TRBV5-4 and TRBJ2-4; 9 bases are a match to TRBD1. Trimming removed 3 bases from V and 8 bases from J; junction bases left unmatched: 9. This CDR3 comprises 15 residues. Germline V gene lookup returns CDR1 SGHNT and CDR2 YYREEE (reference sequence). CDR3: CASSSPTGGIDIQYF. CDR3 sequence (DNA): TGTGCCAGCAGCTCTCCCACAGGGGGCATAGACATTCAGTACTTC.

J is TRBJ1-1 and V is TRBV27; possible D gene TRBD1, 6 bases. The CDR3 covers 16 residues. Germline lookup yields CDR1 MNHEY and CDR2 SMNVEV (reference sequence). Between the trimmed V and J ends, which lost 6 bases and 4 bases, there was a span of 21 bases. CDR3 DNA sequence: TGTGCCAGCAGGCCGGGAGGGGGGCCCTTGAGCACTGAAGCTTTCTTT. Translation: CASRPGGGPLSTEAFF.

V is TRBV7-9 and J is TRBJ1-3; the D is unclear. This CDR3 is built from 16 residues. Trimming took off 0 bases at V and 3 bases at J, with 12 bases between the two ends. Germline V gene data show CDR1 as SEHNR and CDR2 as FQNEAQ (reference sequence). The CDR3 region is CASSLAVEGYGNTIYF. The CDR3, as DNA: TGTGCCAGCAGCTTAGCGGTAGAGGGATATGGAAACACCATATATTTT. The complete variable domain, with remaining parts taken from reference TRBV7-9 and TRBJ1-3, reads DTGVSQNPRHKITKRGQNVTFRCDPISEHNRLYWYRQTLGQGPEFLTYFQNEAQLEKSRLLSDRFSAERPKGSFSTLEIQRTEQGDSAMYLCASSLAVEGYGNTIYFGEGSWLTVV.

The J gene is TRBJ2-1, the V gene TRBV9; 10 nucleotides line up with TRBD2. J was trimmed by 0 bases and V by 4 bases; bases with no gene match: 1. The germline CDR1 and CDR2 sequences are SGDLS and YYNGEE. This CDR3 is 15 amino acids long. CDR3 protein: CASSRTSGSYNEQFF. CDR3 sequence (DNA): TGTGCCAGCAGCAGGACTAGCGGCTCCTACAATGAGCAGTTCTTC.

The chain couples TRBV6-5 to TRBJ2-2, with a tentative D call TRBD2 (7 bases). V lost 2 bases, J lost 4 bases, and 8 bases lay in between. CDR3 length: 14 residues. The germline V gene has CDR1 MNHEY and CDR2 SVGAGI. CDR3 protein: CASSYRGGTGELFF. DNA of the CDR3: TGTGCCAGCAGTTACAGGGGGGGCACCGGGGAGCTGTTTTTT.

The chain couples TRBV7-8 to TRBJ2-1; TRBD2 aligns across 13 bases. The germline V gene encodes CDR1 SGHVS and CDR2 FQNEAQ. This CDR3 is 15 amino acids long. V dropped 3 bases and J dropped 10; count of bases not matched to a gene: 6. The DNA for the CDR3 is TGTGCCAGCAGCTTCGGACTAGCGGGAGTCTGGGAGCAGTTCTTC. This codes for CASSFGLAGVWEQFF. The full variable domain, with the rest looked up from reference TRBV7-8 and TRBJ2-1, is GAGVSQSPRYKVAKRGQDVALRCDPISGHVSLFWYQQALGQGPEFLTYFQNEAQLDKSGLPSDRFFAERPEGSVSTLKIQRTQQEDSAVYLCASSFGLAGVWEQFFGPGTRLTVL.

The chain joins TRBV18 to TRBJ2-1; 9 positions match TRBD2. This CDR3 is built from 14 residues. CDR1 is KGHSH, CDR2 LQKENI, per germline. Losses at the gene ends were 4 bases for V and 5 bases for J; bases not matched to a gene: 3. The CDR3 sequence is CASSRLAGNNEQFF. The CDR3 DNA reads TGTGCCAGCTCACGTCTAGCGGGAAACAATGAGCAGTTCTTC.